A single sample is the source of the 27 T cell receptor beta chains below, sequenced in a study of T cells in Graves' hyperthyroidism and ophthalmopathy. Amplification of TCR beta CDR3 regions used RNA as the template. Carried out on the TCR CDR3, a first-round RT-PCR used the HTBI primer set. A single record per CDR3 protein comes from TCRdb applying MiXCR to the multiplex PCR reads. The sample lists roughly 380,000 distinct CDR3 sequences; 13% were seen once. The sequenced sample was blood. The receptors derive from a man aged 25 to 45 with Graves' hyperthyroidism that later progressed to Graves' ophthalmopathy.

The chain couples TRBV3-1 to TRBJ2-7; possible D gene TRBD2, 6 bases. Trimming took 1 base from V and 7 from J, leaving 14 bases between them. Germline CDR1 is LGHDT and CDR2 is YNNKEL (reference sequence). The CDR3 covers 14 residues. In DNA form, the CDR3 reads TGTGCCAGCAGCCAAGGGAGGGGTCGTGGGGAGCAGTACTTC. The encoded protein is CASSQGRGRGEQYF.

Written as DNA, the CDR3 is TGTGCCAGCAGTTTAAACGGACAGGTTGTGGGGGCCAACGTCCTGACTTTC. Residues: CASSLNGQVVGANVLTF. V and J are TRBV27 and TRBJ2-6; 7 bases are shared with TRBD1. The CDR3 covers 17 residues. The ends lost 2 bases at V and 4 bases at J; junction bases unmatched: 8. Per the germline V gene, CDR1 is MNHEY and CDR2 is SMNVEV (reference sequence).

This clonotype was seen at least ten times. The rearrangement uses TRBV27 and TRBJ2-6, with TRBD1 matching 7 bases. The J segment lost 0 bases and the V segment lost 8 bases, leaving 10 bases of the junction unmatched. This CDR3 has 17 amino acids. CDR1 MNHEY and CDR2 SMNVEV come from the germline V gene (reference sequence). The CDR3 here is CASARDSTISGANVLTF. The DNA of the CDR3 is TGTGCCAGCGCGAGGGACAGCACTATCTCTGGGGCCAACGTCCTGACTTTC.

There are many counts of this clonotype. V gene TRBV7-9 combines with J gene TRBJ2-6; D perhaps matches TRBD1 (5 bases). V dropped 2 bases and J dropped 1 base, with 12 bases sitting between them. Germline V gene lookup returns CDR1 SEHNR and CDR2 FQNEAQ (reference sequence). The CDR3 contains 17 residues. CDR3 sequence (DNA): TGTGCCAGCAGCTTACCAGGGTTAGGGTCTGGGGCCAACGTCCTGACTTTC. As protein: CASSLPGLGSGANVLTF.

CDR3 amino acids: CASRTLLGLSGANVLTF. As DNA, the CDR3 is TGTGCCAGCAGAACTCTACTCGGGCTCTCTGGGGCCAACGTCCTGACTTTC. The chain carries TRBV27 and TRBJ2-6; the D is unclear. The V and J ends lost 6 bases and 0 bases respectively, with 15 bases between them. Germline CDR1 and CDR2: MNHEY and SMNVEV (reference sequence). The CDR3 contains 17 residues.

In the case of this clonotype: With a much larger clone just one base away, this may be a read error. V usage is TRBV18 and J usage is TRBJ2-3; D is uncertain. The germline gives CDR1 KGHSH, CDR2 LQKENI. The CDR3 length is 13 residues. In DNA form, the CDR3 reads TGTGCCAGCTCTTTCGAGGCCGCAGATACGGAGTATTTT. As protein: CASSFEAADTEYF.

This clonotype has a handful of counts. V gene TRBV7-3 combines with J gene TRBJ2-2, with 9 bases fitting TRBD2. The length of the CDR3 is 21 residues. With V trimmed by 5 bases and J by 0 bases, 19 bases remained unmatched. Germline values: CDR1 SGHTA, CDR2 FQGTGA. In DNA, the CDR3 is TGTGCCAGCAGCCGAAGAGATGGAGGTAGCGGGGGCCTTGCGAACACCGGGGAGCTGTTTTTT. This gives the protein CASSRRDGGSGGLANTGELFF.

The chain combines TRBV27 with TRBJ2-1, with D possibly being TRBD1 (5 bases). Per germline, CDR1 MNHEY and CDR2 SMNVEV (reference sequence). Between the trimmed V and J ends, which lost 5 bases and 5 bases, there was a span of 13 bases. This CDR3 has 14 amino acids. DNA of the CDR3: TGTGCCAGCAGTCCAAATCAGGGTCACAATGAGCAGTTCTTC. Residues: CASSPNQGHNEQFF.

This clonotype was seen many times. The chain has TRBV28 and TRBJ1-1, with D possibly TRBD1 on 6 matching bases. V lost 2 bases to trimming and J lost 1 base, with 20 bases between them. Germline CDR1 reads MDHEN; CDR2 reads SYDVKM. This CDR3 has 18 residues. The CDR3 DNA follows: TGTGCCAGCAGTTTAAGGCTTTGGACCAGGGGTTCGAACACTGAAGCTTTCTTT. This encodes CASSLRLWTRGSNTEAFF.

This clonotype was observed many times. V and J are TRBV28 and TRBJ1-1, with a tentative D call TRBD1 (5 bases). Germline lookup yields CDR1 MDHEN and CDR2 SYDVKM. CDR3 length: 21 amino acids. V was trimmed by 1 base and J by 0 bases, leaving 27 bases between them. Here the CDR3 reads CASSLYRGVNPWPRLNTEAFF. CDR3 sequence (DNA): TGTGCCAGCAGTTTATATAGGGGCGTGAACCCATGGCCGAGACTGAACACTGAAGCTTTCTTT. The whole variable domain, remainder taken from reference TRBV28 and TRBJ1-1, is DVKVTQSSRYLVKRTGEKVFLECVQDMDHENMFWYRQDPGLGLRLIYFSYDVKMKEKGDIPEGYSVSREKKERFSLILESASTNQTSMYLCASSLYRGVNPWPRLNTEAFFGQGTRLTVV.

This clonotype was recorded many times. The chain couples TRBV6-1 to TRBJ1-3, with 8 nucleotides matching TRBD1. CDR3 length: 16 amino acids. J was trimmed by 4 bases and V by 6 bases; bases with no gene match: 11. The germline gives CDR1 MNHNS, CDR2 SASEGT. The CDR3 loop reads CASRSGTGGIGNTIYF. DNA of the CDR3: TGTGCCAGCAGAAGCGGGACAGGCGGAATAGGAAACACCATATATTTT.

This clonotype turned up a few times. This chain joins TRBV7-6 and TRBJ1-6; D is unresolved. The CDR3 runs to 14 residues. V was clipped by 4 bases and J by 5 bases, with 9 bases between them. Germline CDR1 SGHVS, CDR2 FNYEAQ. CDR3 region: CASSSTVDNSPLHF. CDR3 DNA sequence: TGTGCCAGCAGCTCTACGGTAGATAATTCACCCCTCCACTTT. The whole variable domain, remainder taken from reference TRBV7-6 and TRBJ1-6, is GAGVSQSPRYKVTKRGQDVALRCDPISGHVSLYWYRQALGQGPEFLTYFNYEAQQDKSGLPNDRFSAERPEGSISTLTIQRTEQRDSAMYRCASSSTVDNSPLHFGNGTRLTVT.

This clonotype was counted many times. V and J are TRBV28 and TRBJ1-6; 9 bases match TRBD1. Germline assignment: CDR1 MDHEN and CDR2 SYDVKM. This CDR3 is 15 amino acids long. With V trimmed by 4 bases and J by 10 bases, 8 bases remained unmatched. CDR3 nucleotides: TGTGCCAGCAGTTCTGCAGACAGGGGGGAATCACCCCTCCACTTT. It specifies CASSSADRGESPLHF.

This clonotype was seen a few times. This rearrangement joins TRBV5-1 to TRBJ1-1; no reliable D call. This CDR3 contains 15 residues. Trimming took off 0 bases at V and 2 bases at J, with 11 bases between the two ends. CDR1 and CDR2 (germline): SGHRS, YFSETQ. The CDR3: CASSLAGRTNTEAFF. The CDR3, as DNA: TGCGCCAGCAGCTTGGCCGGCAGGACCAACACTGAAGCTTTCTTT. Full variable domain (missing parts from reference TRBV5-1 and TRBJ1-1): KAGVTQTPRYLIKTRGQQVTLSCSPISGHRSVSWYQQTPGQGLQFLFEYFSETQRNKGNFPGRFSGRQFSNSRSEMNVSTLELGDSALYLCASSLAGRTNTEAFFGQGTRLTVV.

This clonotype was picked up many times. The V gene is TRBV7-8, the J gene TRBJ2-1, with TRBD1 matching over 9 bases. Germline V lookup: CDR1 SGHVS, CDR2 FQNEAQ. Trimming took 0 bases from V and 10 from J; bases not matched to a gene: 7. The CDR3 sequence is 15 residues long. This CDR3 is CASSLAGQGLREQFF. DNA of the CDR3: TGTGCCAGCAGCTTAGCGGGACAGGGCTTAAGGGAGCAGTTCTTC.

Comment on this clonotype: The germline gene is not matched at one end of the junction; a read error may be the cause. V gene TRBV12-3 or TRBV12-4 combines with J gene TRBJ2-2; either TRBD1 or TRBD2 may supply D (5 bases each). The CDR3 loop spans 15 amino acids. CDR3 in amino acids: CASSLEGTGTGEMFF. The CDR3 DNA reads TGTGCCAGCAGTTTAGAGGGGACGGGCACCGGGGAGATGTTTTTT.

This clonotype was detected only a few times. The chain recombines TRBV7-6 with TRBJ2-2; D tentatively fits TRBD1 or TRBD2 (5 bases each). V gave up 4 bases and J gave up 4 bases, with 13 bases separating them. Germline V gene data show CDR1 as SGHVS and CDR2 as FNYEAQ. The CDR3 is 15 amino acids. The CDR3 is CASSWGYRLTGELFF. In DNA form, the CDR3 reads TGTGCCAGCAGCTGGGGGTATCGCCTCACCGGGGAGCTGTTTTTT.

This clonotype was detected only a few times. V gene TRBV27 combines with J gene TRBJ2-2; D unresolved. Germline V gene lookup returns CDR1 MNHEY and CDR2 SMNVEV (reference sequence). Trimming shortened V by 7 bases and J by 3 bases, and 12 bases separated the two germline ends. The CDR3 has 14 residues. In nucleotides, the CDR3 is TGTGCCAGCAAAGCAGCTTTGGACACCGGGGAGCTGTTTTTT. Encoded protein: CASKAALDTGELFF.

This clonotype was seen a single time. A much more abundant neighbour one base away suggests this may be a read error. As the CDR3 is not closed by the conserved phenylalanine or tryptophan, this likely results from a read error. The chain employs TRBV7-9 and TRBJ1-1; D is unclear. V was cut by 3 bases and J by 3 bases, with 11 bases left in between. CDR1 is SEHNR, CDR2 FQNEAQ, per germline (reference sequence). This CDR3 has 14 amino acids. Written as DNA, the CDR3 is TGTGCCAGCAGCTTGACCTCGGACTACACTGAAGCTTTCTCT. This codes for CASSLTSDYTEAFS.

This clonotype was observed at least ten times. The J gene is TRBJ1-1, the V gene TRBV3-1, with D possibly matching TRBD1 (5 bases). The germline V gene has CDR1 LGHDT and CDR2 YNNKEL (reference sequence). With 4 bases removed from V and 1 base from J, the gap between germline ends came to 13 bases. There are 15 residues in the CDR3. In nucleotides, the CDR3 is TGTGCCAGCAGCCCACTCAGGGTTAGGAACACTGAAGCTTTCTTT. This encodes CASSPLRVRNTEAFF.

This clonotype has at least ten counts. CDR3 loop: CAWSFGTGYGYTF. The CDR3 DNA is TGTGCCTGGAGTTTCGGGACCGGCTATGGCTACACCTTC. The rearrangement links TRBV30 to TRBJ1-2; D may be TRBD1 (5 bases). This CDR3 comprises 13 residues. CDR1 is GTSNPN, CDR2 SVGIG, per germline (reference sequence). Trimming pared 2 bases from V and 4 bases from J, leaving 11 bases between.

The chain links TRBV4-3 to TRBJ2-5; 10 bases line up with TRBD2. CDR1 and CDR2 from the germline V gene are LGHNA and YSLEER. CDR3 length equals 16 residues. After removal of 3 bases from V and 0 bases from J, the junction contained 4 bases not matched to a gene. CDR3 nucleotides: TGCGCCAGCAGCCACCAGACTAGCGGGTACCAAGAGACCCAGTACTTC. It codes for CASSHQTSGYQETQYF.

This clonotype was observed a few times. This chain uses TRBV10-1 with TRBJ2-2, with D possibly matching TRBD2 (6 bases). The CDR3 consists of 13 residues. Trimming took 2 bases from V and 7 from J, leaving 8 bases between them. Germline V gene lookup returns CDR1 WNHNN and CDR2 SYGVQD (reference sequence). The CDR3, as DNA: TGCGCCAGCAGTGAGCGGGGGATCGGGGAGCTGTTTTTT. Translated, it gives CASSERGIGELFF.

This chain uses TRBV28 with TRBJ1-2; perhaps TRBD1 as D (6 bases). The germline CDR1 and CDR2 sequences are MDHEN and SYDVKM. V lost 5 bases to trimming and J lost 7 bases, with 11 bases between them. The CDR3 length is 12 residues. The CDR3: CASSRNRAGYTF. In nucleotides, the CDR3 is TGTGCCAGCAGTAGGAACAGGGCTGGCTACACCTTC.

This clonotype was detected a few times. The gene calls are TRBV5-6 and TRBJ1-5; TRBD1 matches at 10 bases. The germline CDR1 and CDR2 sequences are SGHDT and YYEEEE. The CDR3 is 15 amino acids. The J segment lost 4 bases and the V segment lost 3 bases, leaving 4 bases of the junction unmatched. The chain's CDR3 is CASSSRDRGNQPQHF. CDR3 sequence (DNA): TGTGCCAGCAGCTCCCGGGACAGGGGTAATCAGCCCCAGCATTTT.

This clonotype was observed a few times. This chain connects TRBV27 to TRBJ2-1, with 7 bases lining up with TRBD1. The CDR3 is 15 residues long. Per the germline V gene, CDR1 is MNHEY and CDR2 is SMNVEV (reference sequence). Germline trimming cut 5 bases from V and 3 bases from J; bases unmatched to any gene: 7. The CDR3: CASSPGTAVYNEQFF. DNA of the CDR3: TGTGCCAGCAGTCCAGGGACAGCCGTCTACAATGAGCAGTTCTTC.

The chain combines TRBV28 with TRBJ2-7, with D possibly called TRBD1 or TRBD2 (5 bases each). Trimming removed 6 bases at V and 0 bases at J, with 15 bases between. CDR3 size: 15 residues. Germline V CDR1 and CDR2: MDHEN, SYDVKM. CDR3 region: CASSLDIASSYEQYF. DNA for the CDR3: TGTGCCAGCAGCCTGGACATAGCGAGCTCCTACGAGCAGTACTTC. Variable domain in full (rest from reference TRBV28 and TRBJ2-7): DVKVTQSSRYLVKRTGEKVFLECVQDMDHENMFWYRQDPGLGLRLIYFSYDVKMKEKGDIPEGYSVSREKKERFSLILESASTNQTSMYLCASSLDIASSYEQYFGPGTRLTVT.